The source of this T cell receptor (beta chain) is a study of T-cell memory formation after mild COVID-19. In TCRdb, the 5' RACE reads were re-called with MiXCR into one record per CDR3 protein. This sample has under 250,000 distinct CDR3 sequences, with about 16% found just once. Germline CDR1 MGHRA, CDR2 YSYEKL. Trimming pared 3 bases from V and 5 bases from J, leaving 19 bases between. This CDR3 has 16 residues. As concerns this clonotype: This may be a read error: a much more frequent sequence differs by one nucleotide.

This clonotype originated in an adult woman who had mild COVID-19 (a few samples of this study predate the infection). Cell type and time point are not known. V gene TRBV4-1 combines with J gene TRBJ1-2, with D possibly TRBD1 on 6 matching bases. What was sequenced was PBMCs or a T cell subset sorted from them (not recorded which). CDR3 loop: CASSHQGQGMRYGYTF. The CDR3 DNA reads as TGCGCCAGCAGCCACCAAGGGCAGGGGATGCGTTATGGCTACACCTTC.